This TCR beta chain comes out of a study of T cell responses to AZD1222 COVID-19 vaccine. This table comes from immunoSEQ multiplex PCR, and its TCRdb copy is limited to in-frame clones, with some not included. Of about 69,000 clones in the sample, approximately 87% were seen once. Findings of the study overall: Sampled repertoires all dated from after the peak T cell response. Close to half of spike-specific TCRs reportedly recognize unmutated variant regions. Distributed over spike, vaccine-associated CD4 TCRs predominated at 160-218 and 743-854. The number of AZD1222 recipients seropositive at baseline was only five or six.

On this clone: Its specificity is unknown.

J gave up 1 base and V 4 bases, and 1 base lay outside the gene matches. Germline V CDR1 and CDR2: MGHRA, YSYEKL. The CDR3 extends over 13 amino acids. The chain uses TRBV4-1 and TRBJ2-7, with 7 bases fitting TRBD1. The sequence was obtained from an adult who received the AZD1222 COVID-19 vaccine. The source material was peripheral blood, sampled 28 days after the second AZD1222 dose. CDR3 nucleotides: TGCGCCAGCAGCCGGGACAGATCCTACGAGCAGTACTTC. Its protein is CASSRDRSYEQYF.